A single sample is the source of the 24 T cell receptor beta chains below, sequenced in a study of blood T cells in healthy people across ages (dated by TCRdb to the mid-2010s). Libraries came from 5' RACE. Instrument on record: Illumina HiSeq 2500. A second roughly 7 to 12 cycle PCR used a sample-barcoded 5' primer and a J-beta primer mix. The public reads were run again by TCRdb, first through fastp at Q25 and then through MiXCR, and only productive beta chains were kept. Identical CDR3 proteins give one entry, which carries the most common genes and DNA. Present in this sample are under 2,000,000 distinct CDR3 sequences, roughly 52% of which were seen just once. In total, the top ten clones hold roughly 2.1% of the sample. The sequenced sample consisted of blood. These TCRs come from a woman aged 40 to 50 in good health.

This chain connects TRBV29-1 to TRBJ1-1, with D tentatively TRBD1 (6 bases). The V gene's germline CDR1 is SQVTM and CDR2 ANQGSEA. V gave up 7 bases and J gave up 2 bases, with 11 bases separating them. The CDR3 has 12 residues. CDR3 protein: CSARTVNTEAFF. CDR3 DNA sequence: TGCAGCGCCCGGACAGTAAACACTGAAGCTTTCTTT. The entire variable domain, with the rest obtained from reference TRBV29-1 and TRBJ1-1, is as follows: SAVISQKPSRDICQRGTSLTIQCQVDSQVTMMFWYRQQPGQSLTLIATANQGSEATYESGFVIDKFPISRPNLTFSTLTVSNMSPEDSSIYLCSARTVNTEAFFGQGTRLTVV.

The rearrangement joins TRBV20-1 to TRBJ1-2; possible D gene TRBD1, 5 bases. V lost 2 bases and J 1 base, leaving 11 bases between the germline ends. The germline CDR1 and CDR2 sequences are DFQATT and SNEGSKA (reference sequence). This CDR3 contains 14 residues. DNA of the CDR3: TGCAGTGCTAGATCCGTCGACAGTAACTATGGCTACACCTTC. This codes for CSARSVDSNYGYTF.

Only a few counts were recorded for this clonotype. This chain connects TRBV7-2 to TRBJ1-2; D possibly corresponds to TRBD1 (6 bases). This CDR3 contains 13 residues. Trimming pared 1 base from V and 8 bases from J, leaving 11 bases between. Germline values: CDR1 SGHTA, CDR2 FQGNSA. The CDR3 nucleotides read TGTGCCAGCAGCTTAGAAAGCGGACAGGGCTACACCTTC. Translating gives CASSLESGQGYTF.

The CDR3 DNA reads as TGTGCCAGCAGCTTAGTGCCAAGTAACTATGGCTACACCTTC. Protein sequence: CASSLVPSNYGYTF. V gene TRBV7-9 combines with J gene TRBJ1-2; D not resolved. The CDR3 extends over 14 amino acids. Germline CDR1 reads SEHNR; CDR2 reads FQNEAQ (reference sequence). V lost 1 base, J lost 1 base, and 7 bases lay in between.

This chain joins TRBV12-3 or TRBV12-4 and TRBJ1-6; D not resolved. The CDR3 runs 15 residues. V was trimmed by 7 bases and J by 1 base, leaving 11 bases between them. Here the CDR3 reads CASTRRDSYNSPLHF. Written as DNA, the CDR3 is TGTGCCAGCACCCGGAGGGATTCCTATAATTCACCCCTCCACTTT.

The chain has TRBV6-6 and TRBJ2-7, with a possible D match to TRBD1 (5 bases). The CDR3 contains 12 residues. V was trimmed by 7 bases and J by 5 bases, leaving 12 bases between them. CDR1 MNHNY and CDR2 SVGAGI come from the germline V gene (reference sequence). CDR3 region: CASKVTANEQYF. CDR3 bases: TGTGCCAGCAAGGTGACAGCCAACGAGCAGTACTTC.

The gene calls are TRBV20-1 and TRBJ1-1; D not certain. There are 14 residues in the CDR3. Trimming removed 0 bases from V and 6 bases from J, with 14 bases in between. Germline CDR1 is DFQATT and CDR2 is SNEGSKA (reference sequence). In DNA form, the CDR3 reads TGCAGTGCTAGAGATGGGCGGATTGGCTCTGAAGCTTTCTTT. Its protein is CSARDGRIGSEAFF.

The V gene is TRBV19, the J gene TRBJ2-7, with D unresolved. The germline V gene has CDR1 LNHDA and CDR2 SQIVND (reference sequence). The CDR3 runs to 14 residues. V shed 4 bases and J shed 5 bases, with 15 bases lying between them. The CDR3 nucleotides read TGTGCCAGTAGTACCTCAGGTTTGTCTAACGAGCAGTACTTC. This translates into CASSTSGLSNEQYF.

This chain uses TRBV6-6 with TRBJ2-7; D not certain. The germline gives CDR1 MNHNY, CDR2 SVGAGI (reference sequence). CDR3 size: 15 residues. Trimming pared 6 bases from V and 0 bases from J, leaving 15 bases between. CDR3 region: CASSPLKRPSYEQYF. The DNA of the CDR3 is TGTGCCAGCAGCCCACTCAAGCGTCCCTCCTACGAGCAGTACTTC.

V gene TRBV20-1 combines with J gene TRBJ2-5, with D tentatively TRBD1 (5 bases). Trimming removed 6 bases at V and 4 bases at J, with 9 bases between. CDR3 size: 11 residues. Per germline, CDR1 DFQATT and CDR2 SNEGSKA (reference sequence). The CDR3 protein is CSAIDRETQYF. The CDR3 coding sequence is TGCAGTGCGATCGACAGAGAGACCCAGTACTTC.

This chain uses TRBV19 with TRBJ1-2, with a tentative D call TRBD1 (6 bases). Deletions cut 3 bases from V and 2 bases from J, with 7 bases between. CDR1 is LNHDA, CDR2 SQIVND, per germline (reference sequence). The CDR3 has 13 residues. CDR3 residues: CASSIGGNYGYTF. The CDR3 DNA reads TGTGCCAGTAGTATCGGGGGCAACTATGGCTACACCTTC. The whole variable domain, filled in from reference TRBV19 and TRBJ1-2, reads DGGITQSPKYLFRKEGQNVTLSCEQNLNHDAMYWYRQDPGQGLRLIYYSQIVNDFQKGDIAEGYSVSREKKESFPLTVTSAQKNPTAFYLCASSIGGNYGYTFGSGTRLTVV.

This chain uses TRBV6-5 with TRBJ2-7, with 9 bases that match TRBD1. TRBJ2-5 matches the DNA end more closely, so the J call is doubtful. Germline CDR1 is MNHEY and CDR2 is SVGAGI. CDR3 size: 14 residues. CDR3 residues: CASRDRESSETQYF. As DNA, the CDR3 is TGTGCCAGCCGGGACAGGGAAAGTTCGGAGACCCAGTACTTC.

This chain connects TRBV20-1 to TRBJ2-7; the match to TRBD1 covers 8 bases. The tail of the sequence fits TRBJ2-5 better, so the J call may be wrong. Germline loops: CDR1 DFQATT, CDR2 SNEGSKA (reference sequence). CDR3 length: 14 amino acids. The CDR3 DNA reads TGCAGTGCTAACAGGGGGAAAGGCTTTGAGACCCAGTACTTC. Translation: CSANRGKGFETQYF.

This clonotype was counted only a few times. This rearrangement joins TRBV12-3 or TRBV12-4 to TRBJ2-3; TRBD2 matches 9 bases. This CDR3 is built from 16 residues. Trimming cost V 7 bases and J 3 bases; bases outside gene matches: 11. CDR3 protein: CASTPGGGGATDTQYF. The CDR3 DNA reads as TGTGCCAGCACCCCCGGAGGCGGGGGGGCTACAGATACGCAGTATTTT.

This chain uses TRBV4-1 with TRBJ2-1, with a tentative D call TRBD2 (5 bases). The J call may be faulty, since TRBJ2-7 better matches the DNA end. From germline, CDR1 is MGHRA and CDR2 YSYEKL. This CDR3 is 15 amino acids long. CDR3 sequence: CASSMDGVSYNEQYF. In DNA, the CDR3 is TGCGCCAGCAGCATGGACGGGGTCTCCTACAATGAGCAGTACTTC.

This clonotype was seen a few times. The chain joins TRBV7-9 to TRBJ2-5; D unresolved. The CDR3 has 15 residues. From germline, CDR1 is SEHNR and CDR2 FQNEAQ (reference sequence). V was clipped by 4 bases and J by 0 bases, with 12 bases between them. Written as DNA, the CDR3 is TGTGCCAGCAGCTCCCCCAACGTAGACCAAGAGACCCAGTACTTC. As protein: CASSSPNVDQETQYF.

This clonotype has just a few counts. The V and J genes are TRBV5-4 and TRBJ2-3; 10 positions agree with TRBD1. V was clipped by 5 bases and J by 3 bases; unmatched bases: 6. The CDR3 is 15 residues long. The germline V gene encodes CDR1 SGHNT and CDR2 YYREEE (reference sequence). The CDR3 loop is CASRLDRGVTDTQYF. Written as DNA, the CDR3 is TGTGCCAGCAGACTGGACAGGGGGGTTACAGATACGCAGTATTTT.

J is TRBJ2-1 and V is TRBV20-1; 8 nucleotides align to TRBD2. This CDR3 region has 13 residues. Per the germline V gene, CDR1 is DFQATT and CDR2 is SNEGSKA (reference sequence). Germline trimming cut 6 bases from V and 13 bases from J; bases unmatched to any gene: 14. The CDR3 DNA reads TGCAGTGCCCGGGCGGGGGGCAAAGAGACCCAGTTCTTC. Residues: CSARAGGKETQFF.

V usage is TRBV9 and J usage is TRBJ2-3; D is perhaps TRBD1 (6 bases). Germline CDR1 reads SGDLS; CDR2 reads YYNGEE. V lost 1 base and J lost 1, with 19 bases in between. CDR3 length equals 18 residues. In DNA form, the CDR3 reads TGTGCCAGCAGCGTAAGTCGAGGGCGAGGGGGTCGCACAGATACGCAGTATTTT. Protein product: CASSVSRGRGGRTDTQYF. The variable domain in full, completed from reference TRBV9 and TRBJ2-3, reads DSGVTQTPKHLITATGQRVTLRCSPRSGDLSVYWYQQSLDQGLQFLIQYYNGEERAKGNILERFSAQQFPDLHSELNLSSLELGDSALYFCASSVSRGRGGRTDTQYFGPGTRLTVL.

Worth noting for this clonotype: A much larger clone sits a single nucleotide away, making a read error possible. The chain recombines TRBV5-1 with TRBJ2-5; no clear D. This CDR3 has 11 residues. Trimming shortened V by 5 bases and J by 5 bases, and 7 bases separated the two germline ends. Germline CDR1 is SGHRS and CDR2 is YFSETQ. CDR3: CASRTSETQYF. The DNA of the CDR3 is TGCGCCAGCAGGACCAGTGAGACCCAGTACTTC.

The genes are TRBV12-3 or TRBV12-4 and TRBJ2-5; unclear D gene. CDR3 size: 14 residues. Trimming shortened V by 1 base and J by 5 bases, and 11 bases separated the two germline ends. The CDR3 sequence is CASSLEETRETQYF. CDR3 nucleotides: TGTGCCAGCAGTTTAGAGGAGACCCGGGAGACCCAGTACTTC.

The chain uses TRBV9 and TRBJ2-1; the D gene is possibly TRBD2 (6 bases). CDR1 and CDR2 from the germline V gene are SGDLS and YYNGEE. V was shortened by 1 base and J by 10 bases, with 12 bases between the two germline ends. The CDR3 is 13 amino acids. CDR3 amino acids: CASSVTGAGEQFF. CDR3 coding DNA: TGTGCCAGCAGCGTAACGGGTGCGGGAGAGCAGTTCTTC. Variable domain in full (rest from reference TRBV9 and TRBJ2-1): DSGVTQTPKHLITATGQRVTLRCSPRSGDLSVYWYQQSLDQGLQFLIQYYNGEERAKGNILERFSAQQFPDLHSELNLSSLELGDSALYFCASSVTGAGEQFFGPGTRLTVL.

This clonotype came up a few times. The CDR3 region is CASSLIRGEVGSGYGYTF. CDR3 nucleotides: TGTGCCAGCAGTTTAATTCGCGGGGAAGTGGGCAGTGGCTATGGCTACACCTTC. The gene calls are TRBV27 and TRBJ1-2; D is uncertain. The CDR3 contains 18 residues. The germline gives CDR1 MNHEY, CDR2 SMNVEV (reference sequence). Trimming took 2 bases from V and 4 from J, leaving 23 bases between them.

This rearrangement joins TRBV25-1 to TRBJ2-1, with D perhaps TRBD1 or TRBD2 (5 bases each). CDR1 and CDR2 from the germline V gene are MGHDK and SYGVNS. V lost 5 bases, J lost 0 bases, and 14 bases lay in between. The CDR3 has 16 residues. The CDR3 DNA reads TGTGCCAGCAGTCCCCCGGGGCCAGCCTCCTACAATGAGCAGTTCTTC. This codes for CASSPPGPASYNEQFF.